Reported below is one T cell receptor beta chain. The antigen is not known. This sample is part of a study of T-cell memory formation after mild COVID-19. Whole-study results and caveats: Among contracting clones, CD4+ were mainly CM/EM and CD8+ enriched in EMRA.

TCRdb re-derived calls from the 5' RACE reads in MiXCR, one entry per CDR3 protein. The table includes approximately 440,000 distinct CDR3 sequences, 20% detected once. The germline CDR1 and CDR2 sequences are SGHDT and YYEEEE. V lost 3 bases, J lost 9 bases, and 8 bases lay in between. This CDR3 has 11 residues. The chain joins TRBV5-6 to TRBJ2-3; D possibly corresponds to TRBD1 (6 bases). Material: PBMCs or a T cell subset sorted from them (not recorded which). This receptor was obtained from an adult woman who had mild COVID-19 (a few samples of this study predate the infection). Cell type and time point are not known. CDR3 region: CASSSQGTQYF. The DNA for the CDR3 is TGTGCCAGCAGCTCCCAGGGGACGCAGTATTTT.